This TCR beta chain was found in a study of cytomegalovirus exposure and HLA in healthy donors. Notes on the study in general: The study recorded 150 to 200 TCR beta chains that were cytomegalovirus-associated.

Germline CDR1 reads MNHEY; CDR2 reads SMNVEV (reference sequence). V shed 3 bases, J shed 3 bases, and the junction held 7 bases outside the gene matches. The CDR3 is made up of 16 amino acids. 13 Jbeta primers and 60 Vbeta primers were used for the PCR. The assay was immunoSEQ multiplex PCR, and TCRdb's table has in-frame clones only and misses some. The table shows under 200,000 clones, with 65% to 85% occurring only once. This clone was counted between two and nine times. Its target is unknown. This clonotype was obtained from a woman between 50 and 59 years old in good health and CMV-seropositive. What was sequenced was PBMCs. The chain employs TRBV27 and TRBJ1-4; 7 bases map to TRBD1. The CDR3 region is CASSLTGRGANEKLFF. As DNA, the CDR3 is TGTGCCAGCAGTTTGACAGGGAGAGGAGCTAATGAAAAACTGTTTTTT. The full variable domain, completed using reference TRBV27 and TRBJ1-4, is EAQVTQNPRYLITVTGKKLTVTCSQNMNHEYMSWYRQDPGLGLRQIYYSMNVEVTDKGDVPEGYKVSRKEKRNFPLILESPSPNQTSLYFCASSLTGRGANEKLFFGSGTQLSVL.